Presented here are 28 T cell receptor beta chains from one specimen sequenced in a study of early T cells in non-severe SARS-CoV-2 infection. TCRdb re-called the 5' RACE reads through MiXCR, storing one row per CDR3 protein. Of over 60,000 distinct CDR3 sequences in the sample, roughly a tenth were seen once. The sequenced material came from whole blood. The origin of the receptors is an adult who was a healthcare worker with PCR-confirmed SARS-CoV-2 infection or an uninfected control (not recorded which).

The rearrangement uses TRBV18 and TRBJ2-1; no reliable D call. CDR1 and CDR2 (germline): KGHSH, LQKENI. The CDR3 covers 14 residues. Trimming took off 2 bases at V and 3 bases at J, with 8 bases between the two ends. CDR3 sequence (DNA): TGTGCCAGCTCACCAGGGATGGGCTACAATGAGCAGTTCTTC. Translation gives CASSPGMGYNEQFF. Complete variable domain (other parts from reference TRBV18 and TRBJ2-1): NAGVMQNPRHLVRRRGQEARLRCSPMKGHSHVYWYRQLPEEGLKFMVYLQKENIIDESGMPKERFSAEFPKEGPSILRIQQVVRGDSAAYFCASSPGMGYNEQFFGPGTRLTVL.

This clonotype was recorded at least ten times. The rearrangement links TRBV11-2 to TRBJ2-7, with a tentative D call TRBD2 (5 bases). Per germline, CDR1 SGHAT and CDR2 FQNNGV. CDR3 length equals 13 residues. Trimming removed 1 base at V and 6 bases at J, with 10 bases between. In DNA, the CDR3 is TGTGCCAGCAGCTTAGGGCCCGGGATCGAGCAGTACTTC. Translated, it gives CASSLGPGIEQYF.

This clonotype was detected ten times or more. V is TRBV18 and J is TRBJ1-5, with D maybe TRBD1 (6 bases). The V end was cut by 1 base, the J end by 4 bases, with 11 bases between. Germline CDR1 and CDR2: KGHSH and LQKENI. This CDR3 is built from 15 residues. CDR3 in amino acids: CASSPQTGGNQPQHF. The DNA of the CDR3 is TGTGCCAGCTCACCACAGACAGGCGGGAATCAGCCCCAGCATTTT.

This clonotype has just a few counts. The V gene is TRBV29-1, the J gene TRBJ1-2; the D is unclear. The CDR3 runs to 10 residues. CDR1 and CDR2 (germline): SQVTM, ANQGSEA. Trimming removed 3 bases at V and 8 bases at J, with 7 bases between. CDR3: CSVDKEGYTF. The CDR3 DNA follows: TGCAGCGTTGATAAGGAGGGCTACACCTTC.

In its sample, this clonotype was seen many times. CDR3 nucleotides: TGTGCCAGTAGTAAACTAGCGGGGTACAATGAGCAGTTCTTC. As protein: CASSKLAGYNEQFF. This chain joins TRBV19 and TRBJ2-1; TRBD2 aligns across 10 bases. Unmatched junction bases numbered 1, after V lost 4 bases and J lost 4 bases. CDR3 length equals 14 residues. Germline values: CDR1 LNHDA, CDR2 SQIVND (reference sequence).

This clonotype was observed a few times. The V and J genes are TRBV5-1 and TRBJ2-5, with no clear D. The length of the CDR3 is 14 residues. The V end lost 0 bases, the J end lost 1 base, and 7 bases lay between the germline ends. CDR1 and CDR2 (germline): SGHRS, YFSETQ. The CDR3 region is CASSLGSAQETQYF. As DNA, the CDR3 is TGCGCCAGCAGCTTGGGATCGGCCCAAGAGACCCAGTACTTC.

This clonotype appeared many times. The V call is TRBV10-2, the J call TRBJ1-2; D remains ambiguous. The CDR3 is made up of 11 amino acids. CDR1 WSHSY and CDR2 SAAADI come from the germline V gene. Trimming cost V 6 bases and J 8 bases, with 10 bases left between them. Here the CDR3 DNA reads TGCGCCAGCAGGAGCTTGGTCGGCTACACCTTC. This translates into CASRSLVGYTF.

This clonotype turned up a few times. The J gene is TRBJ2-1, the V gene TRBV29-1; D possibly corresponds to TRBD2 (6 bases). The germline V gene encodes CDR1 SQVTM and CDR2 ANQGSEA. The CDR3 spans 13 residues. Deletions cut 2 bases from V and 8 bases from J, with 13 bases between. CDR3 DNA: TGCAGCGTTGAATCCGGGGGTCAGGATGAGCAGTTCTTC. This encodes CSVESGGQDEQFF.

This clonotype was found many times. The chain joins TRBV20-1 to TRBJ2-4, with D perhaps matching TRBD1 (6 bases). This CDR3 has 14 amino acids. The germline gives CDR1 DFQATT, CDR2 SNEGSKA (reference sequence). V was shortened by 5 bases and J by 0 bases, with 11 bases between the two germline ends. DNA for the CDR3: TGCAGTGCTCAAGACAGGCTAGCCAAAAACATTCAGTACTTC. Translating gives CSAQDRLAKNIQYF.

The chain is built from TRBV30 and TRBJ2-7, with 8 bases lining up with TRBD2. V shed 0 bases, J shed 4 bases, and the junction held 5 bases outside the gene matches. The CDR3 totals 14 residues. Germline loops: CDR1 GTSNPN, CDR2 SVGIG (reference sequence). CDR3 sequence: CAWSVQREWYEQYF. CDR3 nucleotide sequence: TGTGCCTGGAGTGTCCAGCGGGAGTGGTACGAGCAGTACTTC.

There are many counts of this clonotype. The gene calls are TRBV5-6 and TRBJ1-2, with 10 positions matching TRBD1. The length of the CDR3 is 16 residues. Germline V gene data show CDR1 as SGHDT and CDR2 as YYEEEE. The junction had 10 bases not matched to a gene; V was cut back by 0 bases and J by 8 bases. Here the CDR3 reads CASSLEPRQGAEGYTF. CDR3 nucleotide sequence: TGTGCCAGCAGCTTGGAACCCAGACAGGGGGCGGAGGGCTACACCTTC.

This clonotype was found many times. V usage is TRBV19 and J usage is TRBJ2-3, with TRBD2 matching over 10 bases. The CDR3 has 17 residues. The V segment lost 3 bases and the J segment 2 bases; nucleotides outside the gene matches: 8. Germline CDR1 LNHDA, CDR2 SQIVND (reference sequence). CDR3 sequence reads: CASSIRGLAGVTDTQYF. The CDR3 DNA reads TGTGCCAGTAGTATTCGGGGGCTAGCGGGAGTCACAGATACGCAGTATTTT. The variable domain in full, completed from reference TRBV19 and TRBJ2-3, reads DGGITQSPKYLFRKEGQNVTLSCEQNLNHDAMYWYRQDPGQGLRLIYYSQIVNDFQKGDIAEGYSVSREKKESFPLTVTSAQKNPTAFYLCASSIRGLAGVTDTQYFGPGTRLTVL.

V is TRBV6-6 and J is TRBJ2-7; 10 bases line up with TRBD1. This CDR3 spans 14 amino acids. Trimming cost V 4 bases and J 7 bases; bases outside gene matches: 7. Germline V CDR1 and CDR2: MNHNY, SVGAGI (reference sequence). CDR3 residues: CASSFDRGQREQYF. CDR3 coding DNA: TGTGCCAGCAGTTTCGACAGGGGGCAGAGGGAGCAGTACTTC.

V usage is TRBV7-2 and J usage is TRBJ2-7, with D perhaps assigned TRBD1 or TRBD2 (5 bases each). V dropped 1 base and J dropped 2 bases, with 12 bases sitting between them. In germline, CDR1 is SGHTA, CDR2 FQGNSA. The CDR3 consists of 15 residues. Here the CDR3 DNA reads TGTGCCAGCAGCTTAGGGGGACGGAACGCCTACGAGCAGTACTTC. It translates to CASSLGGRNAYEQYF.

V is TRBV14 and J is TRBJ2-7, with no clear D. The germline V gene has CDR1 SGHDN and CDR2 FVKESK. Trimming took 5 bases from V and 4 from J, leaving 12 bases between them. The CDR3 spans 13 residues. CDR3 coding DNA: TGTGCCAGCAGCACAAACCTTCGGTACGAGCAGTACTTC. Protein product: CASSTNLRYEQYF.

This clonotype appeared many times. The rearrangement joins TRBV11-2 to TRBJ1-1; a weak D match, TRBD1 (5 bases). This CDR3 comprises 14 residues. V was cut by 10 bases and J by 4 bases, with 19 bases left in between. Germline CDR1 SGHAT, CDR2 FQNNGV. The CDR3 loop is CATSRGGAGTEAFF. The CDR3 DNA reads as TGTGCCACCTCCCGAGGAGGGGCGGGCACTGAAGCTTTCTTT. Complete variable domain (other parts from reference TRBV11-2 and TRBJ1-1): EAGVAQSPRYKIIEKRQSVAFWCNPISGHATLYWYQQILGQGPKLLIQFQNNGVVDDSQLPKDRFSAERLKGVDSTLKIQPAKLEDSAVYLCATSRGGAGTEAFFGQGTRLTVV.

The table lists this clonotype with many counts. V usage is TRBV20-1 and J usage is TRBJ1-5; D uncertain. Trimming stripped 2 bases from V and 5 bases from J, with 10 bases between. Germline CDR1 reads DFQATT; CDR2 reads SNEGSKA (reference sequence). CDR3 length equals 13 residues. CDR3 amino acids: CSARTPGYQPQHF. Written as DNA, the CDR3 is TGCAGTGCTAGAACGCCAGGTTATCAGCCCCAGCATTTT.

This clonotype was seen only a few times. The chain combines TRBV3-1 with TRBJ2-6, with 9 nucleotides matching TRBD1. This CDR3 has 18 amino acids. The trim removed 5 bases at V and 3 bases at J, leaving 11 bases unmatched. Per the germline V gene, CDR1 is LGHDT and CDR2 is YNNKEL (reference sequence). This CDR3 reads CASSFGTGIGGGANVLTF. The DNA for the CDR3 is TGTGCCAGCAGCTTCGGGACAGGGATAGGAGGTGGGGCCAACGTCCTGACTTTC. The full variable domain, in which reference TRBV3-1 and TRBJ2-6 provide the parts outside the CDR3, is DTAVSQTPKYLVTQMGNDKSIKCEQNLGHDTMYWYKQDSKKFLKIMFSYNNKELIINETVPNRFSPKSPDKAHLNLHINSLELGDSAVYFCASSFGTGIGGGANVLTFGAGSRLTVL.

The sample holds a few counts of this clonotype. The V call is TRBV29-1, the J call TRBJ2-4, with 7 positions matching TRBD1. Losses at the gene ends were 5 bases for V and 0 bases for J; bases not matched to a gene: 7. Germline CDR1 SQVTM, CDR2 ANQGSEA. CDR3 size: 15 residues. The CDR3 region has the DNA TGCAGCGTTCGTACAGGGGTACAAGCCAAAAACATTCAGTACTTC. It translates to CSVRTGVQAKNIQYF.

In its sample, this clonotype was seen a few times. The chain is built from TRBV20-1 and TRBJ2-2; tentative D call: TRBD2 (6 bases). Trimming took off 1 base at V and 5 bases at J, with 17 bases between the two ends. CDR3 length: 16 amino acids. Germline V gives CDR1 DFQATT, CDR2 SNEGSKA (reference sequence). The CDR3 coding sequence is TGCAGTGCTAGAGTTTCGGGCGGGGTTAGTACCGGGGAGCTGTTTTTT. It encodes CSARVSGGVSTGELFF.

This clonotype has a handful of counts. V is TRBV20-1 and J is TRBJ2-3; D may correspond to TRBD1 or TRBD2 (5 bases each). The germline V gene encodes CDR1 DFQATT and CDR2 SNEGSKA (reference sequence). The V and J ends lost 5 bases and 8 bases respectively, with 17 bases between them. This CDR3 comprises 13 residues. The CDR3 loop is CSAWDPAGGTQYF. The DNA of the CDR3 is TGCAGTGCTTGGGACCCGGCAGGCGGTACGCAGTATTTT.

This clonotype was detected only a few times. The chain combines TRBV5-4 with TRBJ2-2; D gene uncertain. The V and J ends lost 0 bases and 10 bases respectively, with 10 bases between them. Germline CDR1 is SGHNT and CDR2 is YYREEE (reference sequence). The CDR3 extends over 13 amino acids. CDR3 sequence: CASSLAPPEELFF. DNA for the CDR3: TGTGCCAGCAGCTTGGCCCCACCGGAGGAGCTGTTTTTT.

This clonotype was seen only a few times. This chain joins TRBV6-1 and TRBJ2-3; D tentatively fits TRBD1 or TRBD2 (5 bases each). This CDR3 is built from 14 residues. The V gene lost 3 bases and the J gene lost 6 bases, with 13 bases spanning the gap. CDR1 and CDR2 from the germline V gene are MNHNS and SASEGT. The CDR3 DNA sequence: TGTGCCAGCAGTGACCCGGGACGAGTGGATACGCAGTATTTT. Translation: CASSDPGRVDTQYF.

Ten or more counts support this clonotype. The rearrangement uses TRBV7-8 and TRBJ2-1, with TRBD1 identical over 8 bases. CDR1 is SGHVS, CDR2 FQNEAQ, per germline. The CDR3 is 15 residues long. Unmatched junction bases numbered 6, after V lost 5 bases and J lost 3 bases. The CDR3 loop reads CASSPGQGSYNEQFF. The CDR3 nucleotides are TGTGCCAGCAGCCCTGGACAGGGAAGCTACAATGAGCAGTTCTTC.

This clonotype came up many times. The chain has TRBV10-3 and TRBJ1-1; 10 nucleotides agree with TRBD1. V dropped 4 bases and J dropped 4; count of bases not matched to a gene: 3. Germline assignment: CDR1 ENHRY and CDR2 SYGVKD. This CDR3 spans 14 amino acids. The CDR3 nucleotides are TGTGCCATCAGTGGCCGGGACAGGGGCACTGAAGCTTTCTTT. As protein: CAISGRDRGTEAFF.

The chain joins TRBV20-1 to TRBJ2-7; 7 nucleotides align to TRBD1. The CDR3 has 13 amino acids. Trimming at V came to 5 bases and at J to 5 bases, leaving 9 bases not matched to a gene. Germline loops: CDR1 DFQATT, CDR2 SNEGSKA (reference sequence). The CDR3 reads CSAHKGGKDEQYF. CDR3 DNA sequence: TGCAGTGCTCACAAAGGGGGCAAGGACGAGCAGTACTTC.

The table lists this clonotype with a few counts. The chain recombines TRBV6-5 with TRBJ2-7; maybe TRBD1 (6 bases). The CDR3 spans 15 residues. Trimming pared 3 bases from V and 2 bases from J, leaving 14 bases between. Germline CDR1 and CDR2: MNHEY and SVGAGI. The CDR3 loop is CASSYFRGPPYEQYF. The CDR3 region has the DNA TGTGCCAGCAGTTATTTCAGGGGACCTCCCTACGAGCAGTACTTC.

The sample holds a few counts of this clonotype. The chain employs TRBV5-1 and TRBJ1-1; D is unresolved. This CDR3 is built from 14 residues. Per germline, CDR1 SGHRS and CDR2 YFSETQ. V was clipped by 4 bases and J by 3 bases, with 13 bases between them. The CDR3 loop reads CASSTLLEDTEAFF. The CDR3 bases are TGCGCCAGCAGCACTCTACTCGAGGACACTGAAGCTTTCTTT.